The T cell receptor (beta chain) described here comes from a study of identical twins. Findings and caveats of the study: Insertions were fewer in abundant cord blood beta clonotypes, whereas memory repertoires showed none of this pattern.

This clonotype was recorded many times. The antigen is not known. Unique molecular identifiers were present on the cDNA, which also gained a universal primer site by template switching. A single record per CDR3 protein comes from TCRdb applying MiXCR to the 5' RACE reads. Counted here are about 490,000 distinct CDR3 sequences, nearly 15% occurring once; the ten biggest clones make up around 0.4%. Separately, the same data were catalogued under a study of yellow fever vaccine responses in identical twins. As reported in that work: As reported, the vaccine T cell response of twins seemed partly convergent and partly personalized.

The clonotype originates from a woman in her late teens or twenties in good health. Sequencing was carried out using CD4+ T cells sorted from blood.

DNA for the CDR3: TGTGCCAGCAGCCCCCCGGGACAGAGGGGGAGCGAGCAGTACTTC. This encodes CASSPPGQRGSEQYF. The rearrangement joins TRBV28 to TRBJ2-7, with 7 positions matching TRBD1. This CDR3 comprises 15 residues. V shed 6 bases and J 6 bases; nucleotides not matched to a gene: 14. The germline gives CDR1 MDHEN, CDR2 SYDVKM.